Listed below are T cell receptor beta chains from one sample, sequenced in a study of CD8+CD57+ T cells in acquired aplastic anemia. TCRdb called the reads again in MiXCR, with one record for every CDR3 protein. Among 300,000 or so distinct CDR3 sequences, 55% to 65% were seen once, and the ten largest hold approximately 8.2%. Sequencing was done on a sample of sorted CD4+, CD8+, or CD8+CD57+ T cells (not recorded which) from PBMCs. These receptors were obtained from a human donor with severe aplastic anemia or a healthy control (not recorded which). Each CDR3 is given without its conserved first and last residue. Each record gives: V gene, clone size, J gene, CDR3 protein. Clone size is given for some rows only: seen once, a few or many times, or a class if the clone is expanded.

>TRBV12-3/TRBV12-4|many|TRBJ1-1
AIGEGYTEAF
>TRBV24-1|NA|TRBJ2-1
ATSGLARSSYNEQF
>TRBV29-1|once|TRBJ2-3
SVEVGGRAGKADTQY
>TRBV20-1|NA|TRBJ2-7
SAKTRDNSYEQY
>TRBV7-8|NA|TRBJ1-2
ASSMGGDYGYT
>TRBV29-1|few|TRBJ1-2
SVETGAGGYT
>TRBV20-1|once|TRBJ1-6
SAREARVSSYNSPLH
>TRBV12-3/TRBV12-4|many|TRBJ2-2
ASSFTVTGELF
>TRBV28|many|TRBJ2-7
ALGHLAGGRREQY
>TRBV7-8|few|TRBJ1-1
ASSPDPRNTEAF
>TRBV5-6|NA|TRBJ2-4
ASSLVGTGIDIQY
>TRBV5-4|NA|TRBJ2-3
ASSSDAGLRGDTQY
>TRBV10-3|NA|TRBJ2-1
AISTRDRGPDEQF
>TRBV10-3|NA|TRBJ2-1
ATRDSAGDEQF
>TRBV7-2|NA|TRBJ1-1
ASRDGGGSNTEAF
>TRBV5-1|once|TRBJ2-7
ASSLPNPNTGDPYEQY
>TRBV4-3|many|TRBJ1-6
ASSQESRANSPLH
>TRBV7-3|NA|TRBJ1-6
ASSPGQFNSPLH
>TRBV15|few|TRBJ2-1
ATSRDWSLNEQF
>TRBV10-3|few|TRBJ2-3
AIRGSGGSRLDTQY
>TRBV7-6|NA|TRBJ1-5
ASSLGSGQPQH
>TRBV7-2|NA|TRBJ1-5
ASSLLWGQPQH
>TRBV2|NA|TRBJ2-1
ASRYQGEQF
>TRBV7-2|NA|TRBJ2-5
ASSSYVRHNLEETQY
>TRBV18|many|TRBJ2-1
ASSPKDRSLSNEQF
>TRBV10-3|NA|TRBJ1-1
AISYSGGPTEAF
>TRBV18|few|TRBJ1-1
ASSQLKNTEAF
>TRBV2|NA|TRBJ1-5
ASSPDSTYSNQPQH
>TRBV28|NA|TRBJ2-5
ASRSLPWEGQETQY
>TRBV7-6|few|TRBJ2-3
ASGPSYDTQY
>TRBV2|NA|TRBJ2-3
ASSGTEVGTNGT
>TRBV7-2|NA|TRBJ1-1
ASSLGWLALGDTEAF
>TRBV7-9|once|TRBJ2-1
ASSLTLGVDVGLNNEQF
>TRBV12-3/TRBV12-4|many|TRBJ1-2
ASSLGLRGQTGGDYGYT
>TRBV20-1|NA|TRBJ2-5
SAIAAQETQY